Presented here are 22 T cell receptor beta chains from one specimen sequenced in a study of T cells in Graves' hyperthyroidism and ophthalmopathy. Amplified TCR beta CDR3 regions came from RNA transcripts. First-round RT-PCR with HTBI primers amplified the TCR CDR3 region. Using its own MiXCR run on the multiplex PCR reads, TCRdb lists one record per CDR3 protein. This sample has 500,000 to 800,000 distinct CDR3 sequences, with 45% found just once. The sequenced material came from peripheral blood or thyroid tissue (not recorded which). The receptors come from an adult man with Graves' disease, either hyperthyroidism or ophthalmopathy (not recorded which).

This clonotype was detected ten times or more. The chain combines TRBV19 with TRBJ1-5; D is ambiguous. Trimming cost V 3 bases and J 5 bases, with 5 bases left between them. Germline lookup yields CDR1 LNHDA and CDR2 SQIVND (reference sequence). The CDR3 is 12 amino acids. As DNA, the CDR3 is TGTGCCAGTAGTATTCAGGATCAGCCCCAGCATTTT. Residues: CASSIQDQPQHF. Full variable domain (remainder filled in from reference TRBV19 and TRBJ1-5): DGGITQSPKYLFRKEGQNVTLSCEQNLNHDAMYWYRQDPGQGLRLIYYSQIVNDFQKGDIAEGYSVSREKKESFPLTVTSAQKNPTAFYLCASSIQDQPQHFGDGTRLSIL.

There are many counts of this clonotype. The V call is TRBV7-8, the J call TRBJ2-2, with D uncertain. V lost 8 bases, J lost 3 bases, and 7 bases lay in between. This CDR3 contains 12 residues. Germline V gene sequence: CDR1 SGHVS, CDR2 FQNEAQ. DNA of the CDR3: TGTGCCAGCGGAATGTACACCGGGGAGCTGTTTTTT. Its protein product is CASGMYTGELFF.

This rearrangement joins TRBV5-1 to TRBJ2-6, with 8 bases identical to TRBD1. Losses at the gene ends were 4 bases for V and 11 bases for J; bases not matched to a gene: 5. This CDR3 region has 13 residues. Germline V CDR1 and CDR2: SGHRS, YFSETQ. The CDR3 reads CASSRDRGDVLTF. DNA for the CDR3: TGCGCCAGCAGCCGAGACAGGGGCGACGTCCTGACTTTC.

A word on this clonotype: As the CDR3 is not closed by the conserved phenylalanine or tryptophan, this likely results from a read error. The limits of the CDR3 on the DNA are not certain, so only TCRdb's listed CDR3 is given. The genes are TRBV29-1 and TRBJ1-1. From its first to its last residue, the CDR3 has 8 amino acids. Per the germline V gene, CDR1 is SQVTM and CDR2 is ANQGSEA. The CDR3 loop is CSVGVVDY.

The chain links TRBV7-2 to TRBJ2-2; 7 nucleotides agree with TRBD1. J gave up 0 bases and V 5 bases, and 6 bases lay outside the gene matches. CDR1 and CDR2 from the germline V gene are SGHTA and FQGNSA. The CDR3 is 16 amino acids. The CDR3 loop reads CASSTRTGSNTGELFF. The CDR3 bases are TGTGCCAGCAGCACCCGGACAGGCTCGAACACCGGGGAGCTGTTTTTT.

The chain links TRBV10-3 to TRBJ2-7; D remains ambiguous. CDR1 and CDR2 (germline): ENHRY, SYGVKD. Trimming shortened V by 6 bases and J by 2 bases, and 17 bases separated the two germline ends. This CDR3 spans 15 amino acids. CDR3 DNA sequence: TGTGCCATCAGCTCACCCTCGCAGGCCGCCTACGAGCAGTACTTC. The encoded protein is CAISSPSQAAYEQYF.

This clonotype was counted once. The rearrangement uses TRBV6-5 and TRBJ1-1; D might be TRBD1 (5 bases). The germline CDR1 and CDR2 sequences are MNHEY and SVGAGI. Trimming pared 2 bases from V and 2 bases from J, leaving 12 bases between. CDR3 length equals 15 residues. The CDR3 reads CASSYTRDLNTEAFF. In DNA form, the CDR3 reads TGTGCCAGCAGTTACACCAGGGACCTCAACACTGAAGCTTTCTTT.

This clonotype came up many times. The chain uses TRBV7-9 and TRBJ2-6, with TRBD1 matching over 12 bases. V shed 5 bases, J shed 4 bases, and the junction held 15 bases outside the gene matches. The CDR3 is 20 amino acids. Germline values: CDR1 SEHNR, CDR2 FQNEAQ (reference sequence). The CDR3 loop reads CASSGTAAGQGARGANVLTF. The DNA of the CDR3 is TGTGCCAGCAGCGGAACCGCCGCGGGACAGGGGGCGAGGGGGGCCAACGTCCTGACTTTC.

This clonotype was detected ten times or more. The V gene is TRBV29-1, the J gene TRBJ2-2; 10 bases are shared with TRBD1. The V segment lost 7 bases and the J segment 7 bases; nucleotides outside the gene matches: 9. Germline values: CDR1 SQVTM, CDR2 ANQGSEA. The CDR3 is 14 amino acids. In nucleotides, the CDR3 is TGCAGCGCGAGCCGACAGGGGGCGGGCGGGGAGCTGTTTTTT. This sequence encodes CSASRQGAGGELFF.

This clonotype has at least ten counts. This rearrangement joins TRBV6-5 to TRBJ2-5; a possible D gene is TRBD2 (6 bases). There are 13 residues in the CDR3. V lost 7 bases and J lost 6, with 15 bases in between. CDR1 is MNHEY, CDR2 SVGAGI, per germline. Here the CDR3 DNA reads TGTGCCAGCACCCATGACGGAGGGAAGACCCAGTACTTC. Translated, it gives CASTHDGGKTQYF.

DNA of the CDR3: TGTGCCATCAGACACCGGGACAGGCAAGAGACCCAGTACTTC. Encoded protein: CAIRHRDRQETQYF. The chain couples TRBV10-3 to TRBJ2-5, with 8 bases lining up with TRBD1. The CDR3 length is 14 residues. Germline V gene data show CDR1 as ENHRY and CDR2 as SYGVKD. V trimming: 6 bases; J trimming: 2 bases; junction bases outside the gene matches: 5.

V and J are TRBV19 and TRBJ1-3; D unresolved. Trimming left V 6 bases short and J 8 bases short, with 23 bases between. Germline CDR1 and CDR2: LNHDA and SQIVND (reference sequence). CDR3 length equals 16 residues. The CDR3 sequence: CASSHLPQRSLDTIYF. The CDR3 DNA is TGTGCCAGTAGCCACCTTCCGCAACGCTCCTTGGACACCATATATTTT.

The J gene is TRBJ1-1, the V gene TRBV5-1; a weak D match, TRBD1 (5 bases). V gave up 0 bases and J gave up 6 bases, with 12 bases separating them. The CDR3 spans 14 residues. Germline V gives CDR1 SGHRS, CDR2 YFSETQ. The CDR3 DNA reads TGCGCCAGCAGCTTGGCCGGGGGGAGCGCTGAAGCTTTCTTT. The encoded protein is CASSLAGGSAEAFF. Filled out from reference TRBV5-1 and TRBJ1-1, the complete variable domain reads KAGVTQTPRYLIKTRGQQVTLSCSPISGHRSVSWYQQTPGQGLQFLFEYFSETQRNKGNFPGRFSGRQFSNSRSEMNVSTLELGDSALYLCASSLAGGSAEAFFGQGTRLTVV.

To note about this clonotype: Sequence at one end of the junction differs from germline and may be a read error. J is TRBJ1-4 and V is TRBV7-2; D unresolved. Germline lookup yields CDR1 SGHTA and CDR2 FQGNSA. The CDR3 contains 15 residues. For the CDR3, the DNA is TGTGCCAGCAGCTCTGTTCTACGGGATAATGAAGAACTGTTTTTT. Translated, it gives CASSSVLRDNEELFF.

V gene TRBV7-2 combines with J gene TRBJ1-2; perhaps TRBD1 as D (5 bases). CDR1 and CDR2 from the germline V gene are SGHTA and FQGNSA. The CDR3 has 16 amino acids. V was shortened by 5 bases and J by 7 bases, with 23 bases between the two germline ends. The CDR3 sequence: CASSGPGRGSHFGYTF. Written as DNA, the CDR3 is TGTGCCAGCAGCGGCCCGGGACGGGGATCTCACTTTGGCTACACCTTC.

Regarding this clonotype: This may come from a read error, since a much larger clone is one base off. V usage is TRBV29-1 and J usage is TRBJ1-2, with a possible D match to TRBD1 (6 bases). V was shortened by 3 bases and J by 7 bases, with 12 bases between the two germline ends. CDR1 is SQVTM, CDR2 ANQGSEA, per germline. CDR3 length: 12 residues. The CDR3 region is CSVEGARRGYTF. CDR3 DNA: TGCAGCGTTGAGGGGGCCCGACGTGGCTACACCTTC.

The J gene is TRBJ2-2, the V gene TRBV5-1; TRBD1 agrees at 10 bases. V lost 4 bases to trimming and J lost 4 bases; unmatched junction nucleotides: 7. The germline V gene has CDR1 SGHRS and CDR2 YFSETQ. The CDR3 length is 16 residues. As DNA, the CDR3 is TGCGCCAGCAGCACCGGGACAGGGGATGGCACCGGGGAGCTGTTTTTT. This codes for CASSTGTGDGTGELFF. Together with reference TRBV5-1 and TRBJ2-2, the CDR3 gives the full variable domain: KAGVTQTPRYLIKTRGQQVTLSCSPISGHRSVSWYQQTPGQGLQFLFEYFSETQRNKGNFPGRFSGRQFSNSRSEMNVSTLELGDSALYLCASSTGTGDGTGELFFGEGSRLTVL.

The chain has TRBV15 and TRBJ2-5, with D perhaps assigned TRBD1 or TRBD2 (5 bases each). Germline CDR1 and CDR2: LNHNV and YYDKDF (reference sequence). The CDR3 totals 16 residues. V was pared by 7 bases and J by 1 base, with 19 bases between. CDR3 DNA: TGTGCCACCACCCCGGGACGGAGGAACACCCAAGAGACCCAGTACTTC. It yields the protein CATTPGRRNTQETQYF.

This chain uses TRBV10-3 with TRBJ1-4; D perhaps matches TRBD1 (5 bases). Trimming shortened V by 8 bases and J by 7 bases, and 17 bases separated the two germline ends. Germline values: CDR1 ENHRY, CDR2 SYGVKD. There are 14 residues in the CDR3. The CDR3 nucleotides are TGTGCCATCCGGGACGGGCAGTCCGGTGAAAAACTGTTTTTT. Protein sequence: CAIRDGQSGEKLFF.

This clonotype was seen repeatedly, ten times or more. The V and J genes are TRBV7-2 and TRBJ1-5, with 7 nucleotides matching TRBD1. The CDR3 has 13 amino acids. V lost 5 bases, J lost 9 bases, and 7 bases stayed unmatched. Germline CDR1 SGHTA, CDR2 FQGNSA. CDR3 sequence (DNA): TGTGCCAGCAGCCAGGACAGGTTTTGGCCCCAGCATTTT. It codes for CASSQDRFWPQHF.

The J gene is TRBJ2-5, the V gene TRBV6-5; 10 nucleotides match TRBD2. This CDR3 region has 15 residues. J lost 5 bases, V lost 8 bases, and 11 bases had no gene match. CDR1 is MNHEY, CDR2 SVGAGI, per germline. Here the CDR3 DNA reads TGTGCCAGCCAACGGTCTAGCGGGAGAACGGAGACCCAGTACTTC. Its translation: CASQRSSGRTETQYF.

The J gene is TRBJ1-2, the V gene TRBV5-4, with D hard to call. The CDR3 totals 14 residues. Germline V gene data show CDR1 as SGHNT and CDR2 as YYREEE (reference sequence). V was trimmed by 5 bases and J by 8 bases, leaving 19 bases between them. CDR3 loop: CASSSAGPMRGYTF. The CDR3 nucleotides read TGTGCCAGCAGTTCGGCAGGCCCGATGAGAGGCTACACCTTC.